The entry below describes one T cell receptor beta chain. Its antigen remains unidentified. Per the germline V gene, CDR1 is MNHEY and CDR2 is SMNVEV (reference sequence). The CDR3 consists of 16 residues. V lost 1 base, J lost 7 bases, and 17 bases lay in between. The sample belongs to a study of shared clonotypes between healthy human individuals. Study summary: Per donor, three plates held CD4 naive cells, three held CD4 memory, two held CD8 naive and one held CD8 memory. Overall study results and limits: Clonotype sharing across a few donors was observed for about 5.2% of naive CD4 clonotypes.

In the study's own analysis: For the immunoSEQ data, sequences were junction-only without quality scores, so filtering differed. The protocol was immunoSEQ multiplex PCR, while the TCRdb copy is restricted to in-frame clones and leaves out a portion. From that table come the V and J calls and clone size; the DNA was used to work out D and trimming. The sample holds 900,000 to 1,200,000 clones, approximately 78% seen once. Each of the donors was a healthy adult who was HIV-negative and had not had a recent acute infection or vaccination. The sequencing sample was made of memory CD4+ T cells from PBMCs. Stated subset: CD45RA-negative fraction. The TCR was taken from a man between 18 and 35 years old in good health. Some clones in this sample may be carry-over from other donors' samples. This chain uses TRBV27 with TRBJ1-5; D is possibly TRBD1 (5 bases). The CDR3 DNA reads TGTGCCAGCAGTTTATATGTAGGGAGGGGAAACCAGCCCCAGCATTTT. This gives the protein CASSLYVGRGNQPQHF.